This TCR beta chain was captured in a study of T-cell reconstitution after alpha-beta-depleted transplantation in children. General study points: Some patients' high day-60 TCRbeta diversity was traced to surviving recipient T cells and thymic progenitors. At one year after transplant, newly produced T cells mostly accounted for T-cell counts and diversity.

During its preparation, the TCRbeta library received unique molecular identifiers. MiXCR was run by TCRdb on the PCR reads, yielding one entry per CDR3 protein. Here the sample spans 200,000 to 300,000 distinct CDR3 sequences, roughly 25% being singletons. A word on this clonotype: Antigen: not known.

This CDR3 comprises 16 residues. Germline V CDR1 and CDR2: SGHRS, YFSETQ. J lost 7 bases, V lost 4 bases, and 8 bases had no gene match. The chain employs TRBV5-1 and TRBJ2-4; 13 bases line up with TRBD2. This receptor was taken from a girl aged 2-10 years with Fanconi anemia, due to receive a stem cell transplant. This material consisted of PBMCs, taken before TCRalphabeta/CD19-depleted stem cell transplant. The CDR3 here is CASSHTSGGASNIQYF. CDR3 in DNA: TGCGCCAGCAGCCACACTAGCGGGGGGGCCTCGAACATTCAGTACTTC.